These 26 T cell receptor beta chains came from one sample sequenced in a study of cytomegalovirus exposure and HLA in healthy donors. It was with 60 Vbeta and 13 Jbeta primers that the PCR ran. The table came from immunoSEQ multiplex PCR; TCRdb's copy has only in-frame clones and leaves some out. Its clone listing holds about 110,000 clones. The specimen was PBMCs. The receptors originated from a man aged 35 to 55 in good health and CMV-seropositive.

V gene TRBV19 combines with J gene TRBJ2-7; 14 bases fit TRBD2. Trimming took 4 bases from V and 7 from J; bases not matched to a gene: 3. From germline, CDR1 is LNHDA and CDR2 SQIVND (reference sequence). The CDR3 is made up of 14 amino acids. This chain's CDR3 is CASSRGLAGVEQYF. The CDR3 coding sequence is TGTGCCAGTAGTAGGGGACTAGCGGGAGTTGAGCAGTACTTC.

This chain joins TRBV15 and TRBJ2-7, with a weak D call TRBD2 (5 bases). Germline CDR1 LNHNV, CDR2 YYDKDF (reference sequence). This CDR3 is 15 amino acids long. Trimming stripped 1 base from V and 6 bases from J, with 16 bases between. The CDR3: CATSRGAEIGLEQYF. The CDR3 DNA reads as TGTGCCACCAGCAGAGGAGCGGAAATAGGGCTCGAGCAGTACTTC.

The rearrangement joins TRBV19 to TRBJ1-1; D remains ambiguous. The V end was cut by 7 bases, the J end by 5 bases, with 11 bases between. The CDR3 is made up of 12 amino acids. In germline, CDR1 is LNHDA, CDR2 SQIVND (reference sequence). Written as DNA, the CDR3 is TGTGCCAGTAAGGCAGGCGGGACTGAAGCTTTCTTT. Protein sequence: CASKAGGTEAFF. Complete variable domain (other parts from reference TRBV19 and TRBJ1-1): DGGITQSPKYLFRKEGQNVTLSCEQNLNHDAMYWYRQDPGQGLRLIYYSQIVNDFQKGDIAEGYSVSREKKESFPLTVTSAQKNPTAFYLCASKAGGTEAFFGQGTRLTVV.

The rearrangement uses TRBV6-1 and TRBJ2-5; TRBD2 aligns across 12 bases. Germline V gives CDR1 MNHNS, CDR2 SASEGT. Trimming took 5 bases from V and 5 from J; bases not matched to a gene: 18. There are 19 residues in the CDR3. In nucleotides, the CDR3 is TGTGCCAGCAGTAAAGGACCCATGTCCACTAGCGGGAGGTTCGAGACCCAGTACTTC. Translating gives CASSKGPMSTSGRFETQYF.

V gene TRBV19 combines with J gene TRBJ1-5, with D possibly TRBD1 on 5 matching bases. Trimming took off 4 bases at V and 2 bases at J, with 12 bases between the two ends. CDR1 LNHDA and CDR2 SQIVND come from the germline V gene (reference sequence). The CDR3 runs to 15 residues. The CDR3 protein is CASSTQGGGNQPQHF. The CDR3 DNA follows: TGTGCCAGTAGTACCCAGGGAGGCGGCAATCAGCCCCAGCATTTT.

The CDR3 protein is CASRYGTSGSTDTQYF. The DNA for the CDR3 is TGCGCCAGCAGATATGGGACTAGCGGGAGCACAGATACGCAGTATTTT. The chain recombines TRBV5-1 with TRBJ2-3; 12 bases are a match to TRBD2. The CDR3 extends over 16 amino acids. With 5 bases clipped from V and 0 bases from J, the junction kept 4 bases outside the gene matches. The V gene's germline CDR1 is SGHRS and CDR2 YFSETQ.

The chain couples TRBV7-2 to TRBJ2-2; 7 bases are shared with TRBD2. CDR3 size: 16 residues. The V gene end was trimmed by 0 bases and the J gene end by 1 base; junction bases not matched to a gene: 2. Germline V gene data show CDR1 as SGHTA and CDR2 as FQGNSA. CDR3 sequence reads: CASSLAASGNTGELFF. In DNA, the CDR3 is TGTGCCAGCAGCTTAGCGGCTAGCGGGAACACCGGGGAGCTGTTTTTT.

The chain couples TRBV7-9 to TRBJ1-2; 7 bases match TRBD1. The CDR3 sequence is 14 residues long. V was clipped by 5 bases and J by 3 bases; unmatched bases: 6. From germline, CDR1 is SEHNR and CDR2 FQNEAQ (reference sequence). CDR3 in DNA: TGTGCCAGCAGCCGACAGGGTACGGACTATGGCTACACCTTC. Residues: CASSRQGTDYGYTF.

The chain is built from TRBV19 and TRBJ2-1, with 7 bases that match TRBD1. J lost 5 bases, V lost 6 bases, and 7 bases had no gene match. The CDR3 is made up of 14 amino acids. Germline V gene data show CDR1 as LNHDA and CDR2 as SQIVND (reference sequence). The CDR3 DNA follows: TGTGCCAGTAGCGCTCCGGACAGGAACAATGAGCAGTTCTTC. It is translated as CASSAPDRNNEQFF.

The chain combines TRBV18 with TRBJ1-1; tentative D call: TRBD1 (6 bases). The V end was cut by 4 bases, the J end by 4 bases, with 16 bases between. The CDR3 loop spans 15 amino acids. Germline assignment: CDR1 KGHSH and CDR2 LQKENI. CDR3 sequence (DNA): TGTGCCAGCTCACTCGGAGGGGGGGCTGGCACTGAAGCTTTCTTT. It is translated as CASSLGGGAGTEAFF.

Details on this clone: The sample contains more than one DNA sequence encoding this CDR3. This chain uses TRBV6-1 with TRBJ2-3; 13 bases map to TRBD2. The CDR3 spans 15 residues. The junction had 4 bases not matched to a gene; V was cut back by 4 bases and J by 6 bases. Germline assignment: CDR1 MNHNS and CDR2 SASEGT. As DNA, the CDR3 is TGTGCCAGCAGTGCACTAGCGGGAGGGCTCGATACGCAGTATTTT. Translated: CASSALAGGLDTQYF.

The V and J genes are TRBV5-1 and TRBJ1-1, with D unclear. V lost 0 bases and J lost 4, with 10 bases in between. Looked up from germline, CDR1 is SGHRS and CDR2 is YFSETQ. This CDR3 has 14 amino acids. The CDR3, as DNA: TGCGCCAGCAGCTTGGCAGGTCCGCTCACTGAAGCTTTCTTT. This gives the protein CASSLAGPLTEAFF.

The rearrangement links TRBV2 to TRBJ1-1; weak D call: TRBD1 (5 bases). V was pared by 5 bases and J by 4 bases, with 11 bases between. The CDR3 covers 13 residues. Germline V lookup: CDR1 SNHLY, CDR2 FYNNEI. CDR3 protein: CASSTGGITEAFF. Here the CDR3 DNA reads TGTGCCAGCAGTACCGGGGGTATCACTGAAGCTTTCTTT.

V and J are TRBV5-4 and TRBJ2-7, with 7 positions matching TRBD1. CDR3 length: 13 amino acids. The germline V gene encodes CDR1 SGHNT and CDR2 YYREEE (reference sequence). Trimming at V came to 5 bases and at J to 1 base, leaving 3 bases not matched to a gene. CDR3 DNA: TGTGCCAGCAGTCCAGGGGGATCCTACGAGCAGTACTTC. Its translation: CASSPGGSYEQYF.

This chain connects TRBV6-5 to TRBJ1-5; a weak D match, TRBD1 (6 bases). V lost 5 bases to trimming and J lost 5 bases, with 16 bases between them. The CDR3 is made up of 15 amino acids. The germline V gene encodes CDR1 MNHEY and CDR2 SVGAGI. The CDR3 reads CASSPGAWRDQPQHF. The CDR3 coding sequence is TGTGCCAGCAGTCCAGGGGCCTGGCGGGATCAGCCCCAGCATTTT.

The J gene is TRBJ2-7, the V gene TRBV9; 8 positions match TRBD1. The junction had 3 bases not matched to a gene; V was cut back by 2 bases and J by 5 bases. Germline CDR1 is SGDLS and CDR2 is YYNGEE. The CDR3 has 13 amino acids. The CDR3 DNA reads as TGTGCCAGCAGCGTGACAGGGGCCCACGAGCAGTACTTC. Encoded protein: CASSVTGAHEQYF.

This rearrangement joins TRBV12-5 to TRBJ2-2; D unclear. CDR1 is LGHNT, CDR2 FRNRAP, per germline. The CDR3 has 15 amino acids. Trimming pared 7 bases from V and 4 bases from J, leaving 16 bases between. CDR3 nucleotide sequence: TGTGCTAGTGCCTCGCCCGGTTCCTCCACCGGGGAGCTGTTTTTT. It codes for CASASPGSSTGELFF.

The CDR3 is CASSLRVGGELFF. CDR3 sequence (DNA): TGTGCCAGCAGCCTCAGGGTTGGCGGGGAGCTGTTTTTT. V gene TRBV14 combines with J gene TRBJ2-2; the D gene is possibly TRBD1 (5 bases). The CDR3 loop spans 13 amino acids. Germline V gene lookup returns CDR1 SGHDN and CDR2 FVKESK. V was pared by 4 bases and J by 7 bases, with 10 bases between.

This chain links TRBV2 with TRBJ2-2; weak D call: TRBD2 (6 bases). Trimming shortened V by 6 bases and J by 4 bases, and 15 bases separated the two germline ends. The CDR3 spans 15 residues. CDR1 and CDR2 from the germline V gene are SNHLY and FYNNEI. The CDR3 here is CASRVGGLSTGELFF. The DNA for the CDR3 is TGTGCCAGCAGGGTAGGAGGGCTAAGCACCGGGGAGCTGTTTTTT.

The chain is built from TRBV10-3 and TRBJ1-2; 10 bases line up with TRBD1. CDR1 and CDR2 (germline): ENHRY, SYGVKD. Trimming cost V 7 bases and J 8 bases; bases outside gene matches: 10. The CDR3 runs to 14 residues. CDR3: CAITGRQGAGGYTF. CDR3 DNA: TGTGCCATCACCGGGAGACAGGGGGCGGGGGGCTACACCTTC.

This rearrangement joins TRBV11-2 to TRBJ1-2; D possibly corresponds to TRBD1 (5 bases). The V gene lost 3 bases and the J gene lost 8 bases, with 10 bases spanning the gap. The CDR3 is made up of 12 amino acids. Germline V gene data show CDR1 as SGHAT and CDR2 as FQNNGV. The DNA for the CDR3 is TGTGCCAGCAGCTTGGAGGGGTGGGGCTACACCTTC. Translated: CASSLEGWGYTF.

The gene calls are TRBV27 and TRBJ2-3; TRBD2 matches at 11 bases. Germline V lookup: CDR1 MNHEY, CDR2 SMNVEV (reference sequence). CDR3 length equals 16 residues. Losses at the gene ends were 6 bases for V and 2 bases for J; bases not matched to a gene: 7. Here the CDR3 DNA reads TGTGCCAGCAGCCGTGGGACTAGCGGCCTCACAGATACGCAGTATTTT. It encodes CASSRGTSGLTDTQYF.

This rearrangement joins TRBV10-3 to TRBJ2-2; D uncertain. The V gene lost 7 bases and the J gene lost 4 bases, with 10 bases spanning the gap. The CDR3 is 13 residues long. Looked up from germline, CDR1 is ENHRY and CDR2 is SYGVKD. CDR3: CAITPVLTGELFF. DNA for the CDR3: TGTGCCATCACCCCAGTCCTCACCGGGGAGCTGTTTTTT.

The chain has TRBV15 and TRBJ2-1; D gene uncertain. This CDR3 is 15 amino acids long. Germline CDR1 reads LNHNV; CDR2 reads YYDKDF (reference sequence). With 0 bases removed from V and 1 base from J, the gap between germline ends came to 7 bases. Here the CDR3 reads CATSRDRNSYNEQFF. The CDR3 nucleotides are TGTGCCACCAGCAGAGACCGTAATTCCTACAATGAGCAGTTCTTC.

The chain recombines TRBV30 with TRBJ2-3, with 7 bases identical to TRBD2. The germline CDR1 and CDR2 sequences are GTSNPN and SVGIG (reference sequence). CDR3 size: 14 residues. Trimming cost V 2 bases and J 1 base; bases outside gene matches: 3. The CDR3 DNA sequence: TGTGCCTGGAGTCTCCGGGGGGGCACAGATACGCAGTATTTT. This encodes CAWSLRGGTDTQYF.

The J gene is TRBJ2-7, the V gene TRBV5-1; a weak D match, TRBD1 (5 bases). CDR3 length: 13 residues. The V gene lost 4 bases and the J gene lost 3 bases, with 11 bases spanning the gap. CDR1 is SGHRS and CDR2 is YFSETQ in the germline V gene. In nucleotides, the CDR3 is TGCGCCAGCAGCACGGAGACAGTCTACGAGCAGTACTTC. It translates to CASSTETVYEQYF.